Below are 10 T cell receptor beta chains sequenced from a single sample in a study of CD8+ T cells in alopecia areata. Extraction of RNA preceded its reverse transcription into cDNA, which served as the sequencing template. This table comes from immunoSEQ multiplex PCR, and its TCRdb copy is limited to in-frame clones, with some not included. The sample has about 120,000 clones, 53% seen once. Treatment reported: oral pan-JAK inhibitor, 5-10 mg twice daily. The material sequenced was CD4+ T cells sorted from blood, taken at week 4, from a patient treated with tofacitinib. The origin of the receptors is a human donor with alopecia areata.

The chain links TRBV15 to TRBJ1-3, with D possibly TRBD1 on 5 matching bases. There are 19 residues in the CDR3. From germline, CDR1 is LNHNV and CDR2 YYDKDF (reference sequence). Trimming removed 2 bases at V and 0 bases at J, with 20 bases between. As DNA, the CDR3 is TGTGCCACCAGCAGAAGAACTTTCCGGGACCGAGACTCTGGAAACACCATATATTTT. As protein: CATSRRTFRDRDSGNTIYF.

This clone came up a few times. This chain links TRBV30 with TRBJ1-2; D is uncertain. The CDR3 covers 12 residues. Trimming took 0 bases from V and 8 from J, leaving 10 bases between them. Germline V gives CDR1 GTSNPN, CDR2 SVGIG (reference sequence). The CDR3 sequence: CAWSVLSGGYTF. The CDR3, as DNA: TGTGCCTGGAGTGTATTATCTGGAGGCTACACCTTC.

This rearrangement joins TRBV2 to TRBJ1-2; D is uncertain. Germline CDR1 is SNHLY and CDR2 is FYNNEI. The CDR3 has 11 residues. Deletions cut 7 bases from V and 1 base from J, with 4 bases between. CDR3 loop: CASTINYGYTF. CDR3 DNA: TGTGCCAGCACGATTAACTATGGCTACACCTTC. The variable domain in full, completed from reference TRBV2 and TRBJ1-2, reads EPEVTQTPSHQVTQMGQEVILRCVPISNHLYFYWYRQILGQKVEFLVSFYNNEISEKSEIFDDQFSVERPDGSNFTLKIRSTKLEDSAMYFCASTINYGYTFGSGTRLTVV.

The chain couples TRBV6-5 to TRBJ2-4; TRBD2 matches 8 bases. Germline CDR1 and CDR2: MNHEY and SVGAGI. This CDR3 has 16 amino acids. V lost 0 bases and J lost 3; bases outside the gene matches: 4. The CDR3 DNA sequence: TGTGCCAGCAGTTACTCGGCGGGGGGCCACAAAAACATTCAGTACTTC. It encodes CASSYSAGGHKNIQYF.

J is TRBJ2-5 and V is TRBV30; tentatively, D is TRBD1 (5 bases). Trimming took 3 bases from V and 2 from J, leaving 10 bases between them. The CDR3 has 13 residues. The germline V gene has CDR1 GTSNPN and CDR2 SVGIG (reference sequence). The CDR3 bases are TGTGCCTGGAGACGACAGCCGCAAGAGACCCAGTACTTC. It is translated as CAWRRQPQETQYF.

There are a few counts of this clone. This chain connects TRBV18 to TRBJ1-1, with D uncertain. CDR1 and CDR2 from the germline V gene are KGHSH and LQKENI. V gave up 3 bases and J gave up 2 bases, with 7 bases separating them. The CDR3 totals 13 residues. CDR3 bases: TGTGCCAGCTCACCGTCGGCCAACACTGAAGCTTTCTTT. Encoded protein: CASSPSANTEAFF.

This clone was counted a few times. The rearrangement links TRBV29-1 to TRBJ2-3; D uncertain. Germline V CDR1 and CDR2: SQVTM, ANQGSEA. The V and J ends lost 1 base and 4 bases respectively, with 12 bases between them. The CDR3 runs to 14 residues. The CDR3 DNA reads TGCAGCGTTGAAGGCGGACCGGGCGCAGATACGCAGTATTTT. It translates to CSVEGGPGADTQYF.

The chain carries TRBV29-1 and TRBJ2-3, with D hard to call. Germline lookup yields CDR1 SQVTM and CDR2 ANQGSEA. Trimming took off 3 bases at V and 8 bases at J, with 9 bases between the two ends. The CDR3 length is 11 residues. CDR3: CSVDGSGTQYF. CDR3 coding DNA: TGCAGCGTTGACGGGTCGGGTACGCAGTATTTT.

V gene TRBV25-1 combines with J gene TRBJ2-1, with D hard to call. Trimming removed 4 bases at V and 4 bases at J, with 5 bases between. CDR1 is MGHDK and CDR2 is SYGVNS in the germline V gene. The CDR3 consists of 12 residues. CDR3 coding DNA: TGTGCCAGCAGTGCCAAGTACAATGAGCAGTTCTTC. Amino acid sequence: CASSAKYNEQFF.

The genes are TRBV15 and TRBJ2-3, with a tentative D call TRBD1 (5 bases). The CDR3 is 11 residues long. CDR1 and CDR2 from the germline V gene are LNHNV and YYDKDF (reference sequence). V was shortened by 2 bases and J by 8 bases, with 5 bases between the two germline ends. The CDR3 DNA reads as TGTGCCACCAGCAGACAGGGTACGCAGTATTTT. It translates to CATSRQGTQYF.